The 3 T cell receptor beta chains reported below all come from one sample, sequenced in a study of blood T cell repertoires in COVID-19. Data came from immunoSEQ multiplex PCR; TCRdb stores just in-frame clones and leaves some out. The profile covers 45,000 to 65,000 clones, with roughly 79% appearing a single time and 5% to 6.5% taken by the ten largest. Source material: peripheral blood. Source of these receptors: a woman aged 60-70 years with acute or convalescent COVID-19.

The chain uses TRBV18 and TRBJ1-5, with 8 bases matching TRBD1. CDR1 is KGHSH, CDR2 LQKENI, per germline. After removal of 4 bases from V and 8 bases from J, the junction contained 10 bases not matched to a gene. The CDR3 is 15 residues long. The CDR3 sequence: CASSHGQGRWEPQHF. The CDR3 DNA reads TGTGCCAGCTCACACGGACAGGGTCGTTGGGAGCCCCAGCATTTT.

The V gene is TRBV4-2, the J gene TRBJ1-5; 8 bases line up with TRBD1. The V and J ends lost 1 base and 4 bases, in that order; junction bases with no gene match: 3. In germline, CDR1 is LGHNA, CDR2 YNFKEQ. This CDR3 is 15 amino acids long. The CDR3 nucleotides are TGTGCCAGCAGCCAAGGGGGGACAGGTAATCAGCCCCAGCATTTT. It codes for CASSQGGTGNQPQHF.

The J gene is TRBJ2-1, the V gene TRBV5-5; 8 nucleotides match TRBD1. Germline CDR1 is SGHKS and CDR2 is YYEKEE (reference sequence). V shed 2 bases, J shed 1 base, and the junction held 2 bases outside the gene matches. This CDR3 comprises 15 residues. The CDR3 bases are TGTGCCAGCAGCTTAGGACAGGGATCCTACAATGAGCAGTTCTTC. Its protein is CASSLGQGSYNEQFF.